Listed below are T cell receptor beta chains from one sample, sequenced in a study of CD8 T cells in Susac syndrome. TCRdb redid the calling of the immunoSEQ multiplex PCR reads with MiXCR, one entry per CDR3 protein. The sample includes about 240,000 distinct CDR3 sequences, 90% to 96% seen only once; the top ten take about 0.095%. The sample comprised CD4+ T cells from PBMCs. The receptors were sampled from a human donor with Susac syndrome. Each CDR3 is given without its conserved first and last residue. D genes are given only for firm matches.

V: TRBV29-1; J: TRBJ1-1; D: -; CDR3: SVEDGRNTEAF
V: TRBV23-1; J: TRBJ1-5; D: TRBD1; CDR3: ASSQSGQGAGQPQH
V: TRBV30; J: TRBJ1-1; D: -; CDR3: AWSGLALRDTEAF
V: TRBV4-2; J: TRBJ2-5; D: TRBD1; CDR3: ASSQGRGPATQY
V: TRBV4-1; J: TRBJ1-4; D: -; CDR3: ASSRDEKLF
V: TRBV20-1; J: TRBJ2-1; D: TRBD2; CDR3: SALTSGSSSYNEQF
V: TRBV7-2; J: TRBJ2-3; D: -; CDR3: ASSSVPRGQTTDTQY
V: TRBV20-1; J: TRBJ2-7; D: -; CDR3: SARSRDHEQY
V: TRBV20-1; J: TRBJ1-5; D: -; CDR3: SARDGAFRNQPQH
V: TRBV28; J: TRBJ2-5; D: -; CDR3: ASSLAQATETQY
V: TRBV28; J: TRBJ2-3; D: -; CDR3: AITGTFRDTQY
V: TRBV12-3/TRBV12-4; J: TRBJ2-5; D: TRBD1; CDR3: ASSPDRGLGETQY
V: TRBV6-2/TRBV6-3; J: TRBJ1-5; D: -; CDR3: ASSTGRRTQH
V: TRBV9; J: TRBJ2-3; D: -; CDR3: ASSVRVADTQY
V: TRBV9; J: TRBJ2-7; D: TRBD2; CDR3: ASSGLSGSQEQY
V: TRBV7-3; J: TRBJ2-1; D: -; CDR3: ASSLFSRGKKSLINNEQF
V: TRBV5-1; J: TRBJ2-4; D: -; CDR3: ASSPSSGNIQY
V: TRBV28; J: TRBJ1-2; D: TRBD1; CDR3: ASSLPNRGPPYGYT
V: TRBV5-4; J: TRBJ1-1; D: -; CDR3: ASTLDGHTGTEAF
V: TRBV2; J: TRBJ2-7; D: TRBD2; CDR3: ASTGGLAPTYEQY
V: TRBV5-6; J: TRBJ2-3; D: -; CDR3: ASSLAIFTDTQY
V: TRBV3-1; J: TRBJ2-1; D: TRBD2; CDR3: ASSRRSSGKYNEQF
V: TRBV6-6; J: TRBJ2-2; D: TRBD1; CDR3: ASSPVGQPTGELF